This TCR beta chain was documented in a study of blood T cell repertoires in COVID-19. Clones were sequenced by immunoSEQ multiplex PCR, and TCRdb holds only the in-frame ones, with some missing. The table lists 250,000 to 300,000 clones, just over 90% of them singletons. V was clipped by 3 bases and J by 4 bases, with 9 bases between them. The CDR3 extends over 13 amino acids. Germline V lookup: CDR1 LNHDA, CDR2 SQIVND (reference sequence). The sequence came from a woman aged 40-49 years with acute COVID-19. The material sequenced was PBMCs or T cells enriched from blood (not recorded which). This chain uses TRBV19 with TRBJ1-2, with D unclear. The CDR3 protein is CASSIQNPYGYTF. CDR3 bases: TGTGCCAGTAGTATTCAGAACCCCTATGGCTACACCTTC.